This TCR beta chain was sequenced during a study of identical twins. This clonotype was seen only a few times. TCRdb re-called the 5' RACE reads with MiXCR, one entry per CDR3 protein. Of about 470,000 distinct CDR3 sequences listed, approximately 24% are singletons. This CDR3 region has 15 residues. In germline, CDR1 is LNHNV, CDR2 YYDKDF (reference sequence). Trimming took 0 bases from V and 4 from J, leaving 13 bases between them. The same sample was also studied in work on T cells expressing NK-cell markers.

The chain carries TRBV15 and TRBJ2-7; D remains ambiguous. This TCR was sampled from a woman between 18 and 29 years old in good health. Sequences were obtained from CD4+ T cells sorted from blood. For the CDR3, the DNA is TGTGCCACCAGCAGAGATCCCGGGCCGCGGTACGAGCAGTACTTC. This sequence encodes CATSRDPGPRYEQYF.